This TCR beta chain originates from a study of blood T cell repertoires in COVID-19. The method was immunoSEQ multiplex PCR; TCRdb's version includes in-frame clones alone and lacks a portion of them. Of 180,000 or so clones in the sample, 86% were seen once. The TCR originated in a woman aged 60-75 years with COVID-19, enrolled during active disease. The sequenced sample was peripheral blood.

DNA for the CDR3: TGTGCCAGCAGCCAAGATCCGGACACCCCGAATCAGCCCCAGCATTTT. Translation gives CASSQDPDTPNQPQHF. This chain links TRBV3-1 (or the pseudogene TRBV3-2) with TRBJ1-5; D might be TRBD1 (5 bases). CDR3 length: 16 amino acids. V shed 0 bases and J shed 4 bases, with 13 bases lying between them. Germline V gene lookup returns CDR1 LGHDT and CDR2 YNNKEL (reference sequence).